The 10 T cell receptor beta chains given below trace back to one sample, sequenced in a study of CD8+CD57+ T cells in acquired aplastic anemia. By flow cytometry, patients selected for sequencing had shown an expansion of CD8+CD57+ cells. The study profiled TCR beta VDJ and CDR3 using genomic DNA as template. One entry per CDR3 protein results from TCRdb running MiXCR on the reads. Of under 150,000 distinct CDR3 sequences listed, nearly 40% are singletons. Sequencing was carried out using sorted CD4+, CD8+, or CD8+CD57+ T cells (not recorded which) from PBMCs. Receptors were obtained from a human donor with aplastic anemia.

Details on this clonotype: At one end, the junction sequence differs from germline, possibly due to a read error. J is TRBJ2-5 and V is TRBV10-1; 8 bases map to TRBD1. There are 15 residues in the CDR3. Germline V gene lookup returns CDR1 WNHNN and CDR2 SYGVQD (reference sequence). The CDR3 spells CASSDFRQGIETQYF. DNA of the CDR3: TGCGCTAGCAGTGATTTTAGACAGGGGATAGAGACCCAGTACTTC.

The chain carries TRBV24-1 and TRBJ2-3; 9 bases line up with TRBD2. The junction had 8 bases not matched to a gene; V was cut back by 7 bases and J by 1 base. The CDR3 totals 16 residues. Germline lookup yields CDR1 KGHDR and CDR2 SFDVKD. For the CDR3, the DNA is TGTGCCACCAGCGCCCTCGTAGCGGGAGGCACAGATACGCAGTATTTT. Encoded protein: CATSALVAGGTDTQYF.

This clonotype showed up just a few times. This chain connects TRBV7-2 to TRBJ1-2; D remains ambiguous. The CDR3 contains 15 residues. CDR1 is SGHTA and CDR2 is FQGNSA in the germline V gene. Deletions cut 2 bases from V and 4 bases from J, with 14 bases between. CDR3 sequence: CASSLTPDGIYGYTF. The CDR3 coding sequence is TGTGCCAGCAGCTTAACCCCTGACGGGATCTATGGCTACACCTTC.

This clonotype was seen ten or more times. The CDR3 DNA is TGCGCCAGCAGCGGAACGGGACCCAGGAACACTGAAGCTTTCTTT. This sequence encodes CASSGTGPRNTEAFF. The genes are TRBV5-1 and TRBJ1-1; perhaps TRBD1 as D (5 bases). V was pared by 4 bases and J by 1 base, with 14 bases between. The germline CDR1 and CDR2 sequences are SGHRS and YFSETQ. CDR3 length: 15 amino acids. The full variable domain, in which reference TRBV5-1 and TRBJ1-1 provide the parts outside the CDR3, is KAGVTQTPRYLIKTRGQQVTLSCSPISGHRSVSWYQQTPGQGLQFLFEYFSETQRNKGNFPGRFSGRQFSNSRSEMNVSTLELGDSALYLCASSGTGPRNTEAFFGQGTRLTVV.

This clonotype was counted many times. The chain couples TRBV20-1 to TRBJ2-3, with D possibly TRBD2 on 5 matching bases. The germline gives CDR1 DFQATT, CDR2 SNEGSKA (reference sequence). The V end lost 1 base, the J end lost 4 bases, and 15 bases lay between the germline ends. This CDR3 is 15 amino acids long. The chain's CDR3 is CSARGPLLDSDTQYF. The CDR3 DNA is TGCAGTGCTAGAGGACCCCTCCTGGACTCAGATACGCAGTATTTT.

The rearrangement links TRBV24-1 to TRBJ2-3, with a possible D match to TRBD1 (5 bases). The germline V and J ends were trimmed by 4 bases and 0 bases, with 10 bases remaining between them. CDR3 length: 15 residues. Germline CDR1 reads KGHDR; CDR2 reads SFDVKD. The CDR3 region has the DNA TGTGCCACCAGTGAAGGGGTCCCTAGCACAGATACGCAGTATTTT. Its protein product is CATSEGVPSTDTQYF.

In its sample, this clonotype was seen many times. The chain is built from TRBV10-2 and TRBJ1-2; no firm D call. With 6 bases removed from V and 8 bases from J, the gap between germline ends came to 19 bases. This CDR3 contains 14 residues. The V gene's germline CDR1 is WSHSY and CDR2 SAAADI. The CDR3 sequence is CASRTDESKGGYTF. CDR3 coding DNA: TGCGCCAGCAGAACCGACGAGTCTAAGGGCGGCTACACCTTC.

This chain joins TRBV29-1 and TRBJ1-2; weak D call: TRBD1 (5 bases). There are 12 residues in the CDR3. Germline CDR1 and CDR2: SQVTM and ANQGSEA. V lost 6 bases, J lost 8 bases, and 16 bases lay in between. The CDR3 region has the DNA TGCAGCGTCGACGGGACGCGAGGGGGCTACACCTTC. Translation gives CSVDGTRGGYTF.

This clonotype was seen a handful of times. CDR3 residues: CASSPTQQGTEQYV. CDR3 sequence (DNA): TGTGCCAGCTCACCAACACAACAGGGGACCGAGCAGTACGTC. V usage is TRBV18 and J usage is TRBJ2-7; TRBD1 matches at 7 bases. Germline V lookup: CDR1 KGHSH, CDR2 LQKENI. The CDR3 length is 14 residues. V lost 2 bases, J lost 6 bases, and 7 bases stayed unmatched.

This clonotype has ten or more counts. This chain connects TRBV19 to TRBJ1-5; a weak D match, TRBD1 (5 bases). CDR1 is LNHDA, CDR2 SQIVND, per germline (reference sequence). There are 15 residues in the CDR3. Trimming left V 6 bases short and J 1 base short, with 13 bases between. CDR3 protein: CASSLQEGSNQPQHF. In nucleotides, the CDR3 is TGTGCCAGTAGCCTACAGGAGGGGAGCAATCAGCCCCAGCATTTT.